A selection of T cell receptor beta chains follows, all from one sample in a study of T-cell reconstitution after alpha-beta-depleted transplantation in children. Via MiXCR, TCRdb re-called the PCR reads, giving one row per CDR3 protein. Of 200,000 to 250,000 distinct CDR3 sequences in the sample, about 11% were seen once. This material consisted of PBMCs, taken before TCRalphabeta/CD19-depleted stem cell transplant. These receptors originate from a child younger than two with acute myeloid leukemia, due to receive a stem cell transplant. Both conserved end residues are part of each CDR3. The order of the fields is D gene, J gene, V gene, clone size, CDR3 protein, CDR3 DNA. D genes are given only for firm matches. A row's size may be missing; if present it is once, few, many or a size class.

TRBD1 TRBJ1-2 TRBV20-1 many CSARGDRGYGYTF TGCAGTGCTAGAGGGGACAGGGGGTATGGCTACACCTTC
NA TRBJ1-4 TRBV15 many CATSTQVGEKLFF TGTGCCACCAGCACCCAAGTAGGGGAAAAACTGTTTTTT
NA TRBJ1-2 TRBV7-8 few CASTLEVAGLYGYTF TGTGCCAGCACCCTCGAGGTGGCAGGCCTATATGGCTACACCTTC
NA TRBJ2-2 TRBV7-8 NA CASSTIRGAQGSGELFF TGTGCCAGCAGCACGATTCGGGGCGCACAGGGCTCCGGGGAGCTGTTTTTT
TRBD2 TRBJ2-1 TRBV16 many CASSPFSGRGNNEQFF TGTGCCAGCAGCCCTTTTAGCGGGAGAGGAAACAATGAGCAGTTCTTC
NA TRBJ2-2 TRBV5-1 many CASSSPWGNTGELFF TGCGCCAGCAGCTCCCCTTGGGGGAACACCGGGGAGCTGTTTTTT
NA TRBJ1-2 TRBV5-1 many CASRDRFGDYGYTF TGCGCCAGCAGGGACAGATTCGGTGACTATGGCTACACCTTC
TRBD2 TRBJ2-1 TRBV9 many CASSLGTSLHEQFF TGTGCCAGCAGCTTGGGGACTAGCCTCCATGAGCAGTTCTTC
TRBD1 TRBJ1-2 TRBV7-2 many CASSFYQRGQDGYTF TGTGCCAGCAGCTTTTATCAGAGGGGGCAGGATGGCTACACCTTC
TRBD1 TRBJ2-5 TRBV5-4 few CAMSPGTGQETQYF TGTGCCATGAGCCCCGGGACAGGGCAAGAGACCCAGTACTTC
NA TRBJ1-5 TRBV7-3 many CASSPRTDYSNQPQHF TGTGCCAGCAGCCCACGGACAGACTATAGCAATCAGCCCCAGCATTTT
TRBD2 TRBJ2-7 TRBV20-1 many CSARDRSGAAYEQYF TGCAGTGCTAGAGATCGGAGCGGGGCTGCCTACGAGCAGTACTTC
TRBD2 TRBJ2-7 TRBV7-2 NA CASSPGGPSYEQYF TGTGCCAGCAGCCCGGGAGGCCCCTCCTACGAGCAGTACTTC
NA TRBJ2-5 TRBV12-3/TRBV12-4 few CASSFTVLETQYF TGTGCCAGCAGTTTCACGGTTCTCGAGACCCAGTACTTC
NA TRBJ2-5 TRBV25-1 NA CASTIGLETQYF TGTGCCAGCACTATCGGGCTGGAGACCCAGTACTTC
TRBD1 TRBJ2-5 TRBV29-1 many CSVMTGGMGTQYF TGCAGCGTAATGACAGGGGGCATGGGGACCCAGTACTTC
NA TRBJ1-5 TRBV6-5 NA CASSPGFRNQPQHF TGTGCCAGCAGCCCAGGGTTTCGGAATCAGCCCCAGCATTTT
NA TRBJ2-1 TRBV12-3/TRBV12-4 many CASTYRDNEQFF TGTGCCAGCACGTACAGGGACAATGAGCAGTTCTTC
TRBD2 TRBJ2-7 TRBV12-3/TRBV12-4 many CASRGPSGRSYEQYF TGTGCCAGCAGGGGTCCTAGCGGGAGATCCTACGAGCAGTACTTC
TRBD1 TRBJ1-6 TRBV2 many CASNTGGNSPLHF TGTGCCAGCAATACAGGGGGCAATTCACCCCTCCACTTT
TRBD2 TRBJ2-3 TRBV20-1 many CSAREDGRARDTQYF TGCAGTGCTAGAGAGGACGGGAGGGCCAGGGATACGCAGTATTTT
NA TRBJ2-5 TRBV5-1 NA CAISSRLGEETQYF TGCGCCATCAGCTCCAGGCTGGGAGAAGAGACCCAGTACTTC
NA TRBJ1-2 TRBV20-1 many CSARSHSGGYTF TGCAGTGCTAGATCCCACTCTGGTGGCTACACCTTC
NA TRBJ2-2 TRBV11-2 few CASSFGTPGSGELFF TGTGCCAGCAGCTTTGGGACACCCGGCAGCGGGGAGCTGTTTTTT
TRBD2 TRBJ2-5 TRBV5-1 many CASSLALSGGQETQYF TGCGCCAGCAGCTTGGCCCTTAGCGGGGGTCAAGAGACCCAGTACTTC
TRBD2 TRBJ2-3 TRBV5-1 many CASSLLLAGGLGTDTQYF TGCGCCAGCAGCTTGTTGCTAGCGGGAGGGTTGGGCACAGATACGCAGTATTTT
NA TRBJ2-7 TRBV3-1 many CASSLRGDEQYF TGTGCCAGCAGCCTCAGGGGGGACGAGCAGTACTTC
NA TRBJ1-5 TRBV18 many CASSLRPDGVNQPQHF TGTGCCAGCTCACTGAGGCCGGACGGGGTCAATCAGCCCCAGCATTTT
NA TRBJ1-5 TRBV28 few CASSFGLLQPQHF TGTGCCAGCAGTTTCGGACTGCTTCAGCCCCAGCATTTT
NA TRBJ2-2 TRBV5-1 many CASSSRDWRNLNTGELFF TGCGCCAGCAGCTCGCGTGACTGGCGGAATTTGAACACCGGGGAGCTGTTTTTT
TRBD2 TRBJ2-2 TRBV7-7 NA CASSPGGWTGELFF TGTGCCAGCAGCCCGGGGGGGTGGACCGGGGAGCTGTTTTTT
NA TRBJ2-1 TRBV4-1 NA CASSRRAGMGGYNEQFF TGCGCCAGCAGCCGGCGGGCCGGGATGGGAGGATACAATGAGCAGTTCTTC
TRBD1 TRBJ1-1 TRBV18 few CASSPTGTGRMNTEAFF TGTGCCAGCTCACCCACCGGGACAGGACGCATGAACACTGAAGCTTTCTTT